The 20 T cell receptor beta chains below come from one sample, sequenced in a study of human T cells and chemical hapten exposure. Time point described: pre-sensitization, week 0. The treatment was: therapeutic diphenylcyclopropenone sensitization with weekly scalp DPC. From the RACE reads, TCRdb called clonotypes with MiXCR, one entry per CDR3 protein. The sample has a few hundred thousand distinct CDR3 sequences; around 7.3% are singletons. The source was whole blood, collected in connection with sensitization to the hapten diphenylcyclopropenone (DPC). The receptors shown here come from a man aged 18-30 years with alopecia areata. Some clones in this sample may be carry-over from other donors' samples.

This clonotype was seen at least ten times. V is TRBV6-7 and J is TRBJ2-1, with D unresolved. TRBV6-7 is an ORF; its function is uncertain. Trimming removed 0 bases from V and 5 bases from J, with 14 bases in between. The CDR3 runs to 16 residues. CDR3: CASSYSRFEGNNEQFF. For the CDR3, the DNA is TGTGCCAGCAGTTACTCGCGCTTCGAAGGGAACAATGAGCAGTTCTTC.

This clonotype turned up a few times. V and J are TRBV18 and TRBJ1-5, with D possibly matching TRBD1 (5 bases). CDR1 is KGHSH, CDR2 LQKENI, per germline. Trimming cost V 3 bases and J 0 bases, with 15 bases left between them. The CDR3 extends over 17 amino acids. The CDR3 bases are TGTGCCAGCTCACCTCCGGGGCAGGGATATAGCAATCAGCCCCAGCATTTT. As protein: CASSPPGQGYSNQPQHF.

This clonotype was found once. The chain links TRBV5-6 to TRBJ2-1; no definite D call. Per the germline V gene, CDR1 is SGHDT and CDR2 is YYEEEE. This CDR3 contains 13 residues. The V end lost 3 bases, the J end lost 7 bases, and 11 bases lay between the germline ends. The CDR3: CASSWIVGNEQFF. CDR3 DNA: TGTGCCAGCAGCTGGATCGTGGGGAATGAGCAGTTCTTC.

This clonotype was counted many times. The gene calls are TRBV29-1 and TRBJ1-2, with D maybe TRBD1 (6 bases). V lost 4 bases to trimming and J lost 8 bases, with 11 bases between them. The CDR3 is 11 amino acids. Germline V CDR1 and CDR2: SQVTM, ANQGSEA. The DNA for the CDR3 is TGCAGCGTTGCACAGGGTGGCGGCTACACCTTC. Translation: CSVAQGGGYTF. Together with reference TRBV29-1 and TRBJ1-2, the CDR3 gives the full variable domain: SAVISQKPSRDICQRGTSLTIQCQVDSQVTMMFWYRQQPGQSLTLIATANQGSEATYESGFVIDKFPISRPNLTFSTLTVSNMSPEDSSIYLCSVAQGGGYTFGSGTRLTVV.

The DNA for the CDR3 is TGCAGTGCTAGAAAGGACAGGGTTATAGTCAATTCACCCCTCCACTTT. This translates into CSARKDRVIVNSPLHF. The chain carries TRBV20-1 and TRBJ1-6, with 8 bases fitting TRBD1. CDR1 and CDR2 from the germline V gene are DFQATT and SNEGSKA (reference sequence). J gave up 7 bases and V 2 bases, and 10 bases lay outside the gene matches. This CDR3 is 16 amino acids long.

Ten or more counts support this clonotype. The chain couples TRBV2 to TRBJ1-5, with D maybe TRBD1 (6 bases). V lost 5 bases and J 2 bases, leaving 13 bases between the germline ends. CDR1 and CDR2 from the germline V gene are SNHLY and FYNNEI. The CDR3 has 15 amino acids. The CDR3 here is CASSMEGVGNQPQHF. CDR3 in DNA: TGTGCCAGCAGTATGGAGGGGGTAGGCAATCAGCCCCAGCATTTT.

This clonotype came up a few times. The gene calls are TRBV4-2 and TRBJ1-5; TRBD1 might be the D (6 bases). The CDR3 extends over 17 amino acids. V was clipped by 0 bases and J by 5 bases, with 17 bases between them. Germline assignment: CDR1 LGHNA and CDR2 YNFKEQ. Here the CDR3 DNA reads TGTGCCAGCAGCCAAGATGCCACGGACAGCCACTATCAGCCCCAGCATTTT. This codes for CASSQDATDSHYQPQHF.

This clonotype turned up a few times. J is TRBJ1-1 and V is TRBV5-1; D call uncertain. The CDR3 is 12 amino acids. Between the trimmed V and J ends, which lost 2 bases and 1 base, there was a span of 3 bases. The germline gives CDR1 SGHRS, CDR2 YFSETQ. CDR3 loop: CASSLPNTEAFF. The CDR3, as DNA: TGCGCCAGCAGCTTACCGAACACTGAAGCTTTCTTT.

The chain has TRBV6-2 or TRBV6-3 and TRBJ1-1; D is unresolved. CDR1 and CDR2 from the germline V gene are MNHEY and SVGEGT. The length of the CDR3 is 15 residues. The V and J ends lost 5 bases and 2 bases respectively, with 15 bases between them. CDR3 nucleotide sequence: TGTGCCAGCAGTCCCATTTTGTTGGGAAACACTGAAGCTTTCTTT. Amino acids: CASSPILLGNTEAFF.

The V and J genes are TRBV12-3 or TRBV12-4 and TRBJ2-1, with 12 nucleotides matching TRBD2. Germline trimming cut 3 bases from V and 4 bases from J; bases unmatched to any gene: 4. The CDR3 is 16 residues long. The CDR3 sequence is CASSLTSGGVYNEQFF. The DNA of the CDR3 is TGTGCCAGCAGTTTGACTAGCGGGGGAGTTTACAATGAGCAGTTCTTC.

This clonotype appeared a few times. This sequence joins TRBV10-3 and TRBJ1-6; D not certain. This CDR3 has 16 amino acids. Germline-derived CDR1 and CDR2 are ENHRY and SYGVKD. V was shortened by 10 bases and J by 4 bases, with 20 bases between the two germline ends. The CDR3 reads CATLRPRTGYNSPLHF. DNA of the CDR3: TGTGCCACCCTGAGACCCCGGACCGGTTATAATTCACCCCTCCACTTT.

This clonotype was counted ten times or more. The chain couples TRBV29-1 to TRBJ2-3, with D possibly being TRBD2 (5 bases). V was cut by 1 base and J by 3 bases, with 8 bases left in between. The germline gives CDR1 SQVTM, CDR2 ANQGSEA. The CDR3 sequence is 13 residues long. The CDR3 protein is CSVEVLATDTQYF. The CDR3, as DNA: TGCAGCGTTGAAGTGCTAGCTACAGATACGCAGTATTTT.

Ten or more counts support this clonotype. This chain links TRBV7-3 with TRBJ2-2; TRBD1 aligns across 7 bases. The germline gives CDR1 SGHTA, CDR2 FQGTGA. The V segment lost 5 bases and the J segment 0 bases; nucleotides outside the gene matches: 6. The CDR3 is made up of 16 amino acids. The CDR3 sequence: CASSREGAANTGELFF. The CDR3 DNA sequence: TGTGCCAGCAGCCGAGAGGGGGCGGCGAACACCGGGGAGCTGTTTTTT.

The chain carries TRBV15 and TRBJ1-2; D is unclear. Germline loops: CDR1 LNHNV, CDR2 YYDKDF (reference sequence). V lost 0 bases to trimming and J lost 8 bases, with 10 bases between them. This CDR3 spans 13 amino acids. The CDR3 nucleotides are TGTGCCACCAGCAGAGATTCCGCAGGCGGCTACACCTTC. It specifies CATSRDSAGGYTF.

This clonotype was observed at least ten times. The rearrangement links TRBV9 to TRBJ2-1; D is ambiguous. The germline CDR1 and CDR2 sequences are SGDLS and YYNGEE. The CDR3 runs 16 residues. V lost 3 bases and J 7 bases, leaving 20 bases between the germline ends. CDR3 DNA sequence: TGTGCCAGCAGCGGCGTGACGGTCCCCTTAGGGAATGAGCAGTTCTTC. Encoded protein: CASSGVTVPLGNEQFF.

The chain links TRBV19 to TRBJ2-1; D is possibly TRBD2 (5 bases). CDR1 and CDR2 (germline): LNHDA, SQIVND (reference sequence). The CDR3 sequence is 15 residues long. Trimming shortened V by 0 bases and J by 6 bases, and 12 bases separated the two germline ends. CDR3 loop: CASSIDGVDGNEQFF. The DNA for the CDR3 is TGTGCCAGTAGTATAGACGGGGTCGATGGCAATGAGCAGTTCTTC.

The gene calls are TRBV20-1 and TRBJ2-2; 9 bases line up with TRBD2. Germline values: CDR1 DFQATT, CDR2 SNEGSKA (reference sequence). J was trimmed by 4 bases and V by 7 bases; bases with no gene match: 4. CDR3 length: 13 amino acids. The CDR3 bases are TGCAGTGGACTAGCGGCCGGCACCGGGGAGCTGTTTTTT. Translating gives CSGLAAGTGELFF.

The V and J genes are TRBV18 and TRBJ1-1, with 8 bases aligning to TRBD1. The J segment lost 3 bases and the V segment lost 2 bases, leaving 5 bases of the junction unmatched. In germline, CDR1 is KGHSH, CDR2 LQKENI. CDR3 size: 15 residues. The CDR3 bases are TGTGCCAGCTCACCATTGGCAGGGGGCCACACTGAAGCTTTCTTT. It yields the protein CASSPLAGGHTEAFF.

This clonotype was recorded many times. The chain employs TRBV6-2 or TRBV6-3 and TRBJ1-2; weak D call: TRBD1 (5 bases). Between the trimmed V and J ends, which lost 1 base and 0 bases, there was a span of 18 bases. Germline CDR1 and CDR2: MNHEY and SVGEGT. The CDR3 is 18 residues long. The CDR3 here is CASSYLRTSQAANYGYTF. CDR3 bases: TGTGCCAGCAGTTACTTGAGGACATCTCAGGCGGCTAACTATGGCTACACCTTC.

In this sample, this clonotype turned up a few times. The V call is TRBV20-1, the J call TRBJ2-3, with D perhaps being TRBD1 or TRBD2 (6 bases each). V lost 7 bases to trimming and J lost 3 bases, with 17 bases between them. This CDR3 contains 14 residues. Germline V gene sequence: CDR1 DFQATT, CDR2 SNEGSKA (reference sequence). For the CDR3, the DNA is TGCAGTGACCTACAGGGAGGACAGACAGATACGCAGTATTTT. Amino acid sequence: CSDLQGGQTDTQYF.